This T cell receptor (beta chain) was sequenced in a study of shared clonotypes between healthy human individuals. The method was immunoSEQ multiplex PCR; TCRdb's version includes in-frame clones alone and lacks a portion of them. The sample lists about 1.9 million clones, about 93% seen once, with around 1.7% in the top ten. Study conclusions and caveats: With a few donors compared, approximately 5% of naive CD4 clonotypes were shared. Researchers sampled only blood; tissue repertoires likely differ. Clonotypes shared by all four donors outscored non-shared clonotypes in generation probability. Genetic and exposure-history diversity was limited by the small donor number.

Of note for this clone: The antigen is undetermined.

Positively selected for CCR7, the CD45RO-negative cells used as naive CD8 cells excluded terminally differentiated effector memory CD45RA+ cells. CDR3 size: 16 residues. Germline V gene lookup returns CDR1 ENHRY and CDR2 SYGVKD. The ends lost 3 bases at V and 1 base at J; junction bases unmatched: 8. V is TRBV10-3 and J is TRBJ2-7, with 8 positions matching TRBD2. The sample was naive CD8+ T cells from PBMCs. The receptor comes from a man aged 18-30 years in good health. Some clones in this sample may be carry-over from other donors' samples. CDR3 sequence (DNA): TGTGCCATCAGTGATCCCCCCAGCGGGAGTTCCTACGAGCAGTACTTC. It is translated as CAISDPPSGSSYEQYF.